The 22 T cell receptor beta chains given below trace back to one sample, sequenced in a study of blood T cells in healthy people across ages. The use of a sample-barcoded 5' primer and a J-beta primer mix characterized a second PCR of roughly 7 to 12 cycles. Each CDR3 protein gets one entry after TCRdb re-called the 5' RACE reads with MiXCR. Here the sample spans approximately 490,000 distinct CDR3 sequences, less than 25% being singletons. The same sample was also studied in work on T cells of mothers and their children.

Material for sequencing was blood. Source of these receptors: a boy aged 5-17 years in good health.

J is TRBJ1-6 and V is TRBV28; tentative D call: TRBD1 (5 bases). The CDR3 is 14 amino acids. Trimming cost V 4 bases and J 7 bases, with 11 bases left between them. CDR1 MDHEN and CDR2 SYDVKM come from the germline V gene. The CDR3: CASSSGQANSPLHF. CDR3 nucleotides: TGTGCCAGCAGTTCTGGACAAGCGAATTCACCCCTCCACTTT.

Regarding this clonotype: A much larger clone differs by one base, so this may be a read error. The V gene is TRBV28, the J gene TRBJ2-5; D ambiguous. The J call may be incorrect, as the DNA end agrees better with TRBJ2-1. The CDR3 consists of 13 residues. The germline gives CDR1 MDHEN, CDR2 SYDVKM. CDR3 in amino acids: CVSSLSRLDEQFF. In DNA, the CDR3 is TGTGTCAGCAGTTTATCCCGGCTAGATGAGCAGTTCTTC.

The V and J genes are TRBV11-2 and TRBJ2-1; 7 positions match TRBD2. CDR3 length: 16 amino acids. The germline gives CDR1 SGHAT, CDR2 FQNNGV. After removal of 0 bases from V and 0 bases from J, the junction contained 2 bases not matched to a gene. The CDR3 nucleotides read TGTGCCAGCAGCTTAGATGGCGGGAGCTCCTACAATGAGCAGTTCTTC. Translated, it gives CASSLDGGSSYNEQFF. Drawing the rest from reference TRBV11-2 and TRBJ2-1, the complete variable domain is EAGVAQSPRYKIIEKRQSVAFWCNPISGHATLYWYQQILGQGPKLLIQFQNNGVVDDSQLPKDRFSAERLKGVDSTLKIQPAKLEDSAVYLCASSLDGGSSYNEQFFGPGTRLTVL.

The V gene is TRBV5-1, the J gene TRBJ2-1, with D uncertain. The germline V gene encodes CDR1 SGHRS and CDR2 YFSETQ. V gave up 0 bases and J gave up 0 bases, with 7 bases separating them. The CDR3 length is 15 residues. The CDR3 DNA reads TGCGCCAGCAGCTTGGTGCCAGACTCCTACAATGAGCAGTTCTTC. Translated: CASSLVPDSYNEQFF.

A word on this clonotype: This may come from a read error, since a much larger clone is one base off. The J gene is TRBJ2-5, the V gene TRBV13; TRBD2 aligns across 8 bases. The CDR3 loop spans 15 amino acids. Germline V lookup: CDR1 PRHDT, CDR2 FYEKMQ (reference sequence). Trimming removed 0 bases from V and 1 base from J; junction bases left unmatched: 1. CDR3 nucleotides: TGTGCCAGCAGCTTAGGTCGGGGGGGCCAAGAGACCCAGTACTTC. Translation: CASSLGRGGQETQYF.

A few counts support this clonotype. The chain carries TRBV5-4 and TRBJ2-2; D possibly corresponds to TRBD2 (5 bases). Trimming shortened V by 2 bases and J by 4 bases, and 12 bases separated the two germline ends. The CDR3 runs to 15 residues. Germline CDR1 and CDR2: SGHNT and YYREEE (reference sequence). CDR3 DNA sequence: TGTGCCAGCAGCTTCGGGGTGACTCTCACCGGGGAGCTGTTTTTT. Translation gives CASSFGVTLTGELFF.

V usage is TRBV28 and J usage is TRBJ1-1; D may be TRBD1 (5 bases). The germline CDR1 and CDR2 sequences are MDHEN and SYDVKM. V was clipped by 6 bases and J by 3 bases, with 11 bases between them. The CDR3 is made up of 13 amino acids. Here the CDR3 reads CASRGLGYTEAFF. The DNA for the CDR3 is TGTGCCAGCAGGGGGCTGGGATACACTGAAGCTTTCTTT.

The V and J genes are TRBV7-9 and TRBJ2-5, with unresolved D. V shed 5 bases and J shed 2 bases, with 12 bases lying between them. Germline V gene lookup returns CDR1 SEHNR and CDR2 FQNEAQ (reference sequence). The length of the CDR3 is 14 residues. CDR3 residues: CASSQGRFQETQYF. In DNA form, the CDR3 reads TGTGCCAGCAGCCAAGGACGGTTTCAAGAGACCCAGTACTTC.

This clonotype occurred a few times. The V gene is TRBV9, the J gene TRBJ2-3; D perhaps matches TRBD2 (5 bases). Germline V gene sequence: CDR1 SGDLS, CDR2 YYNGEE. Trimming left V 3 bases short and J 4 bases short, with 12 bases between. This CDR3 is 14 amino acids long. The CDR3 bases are TGTGCCAGCAGCGGCCCCTCGAGGGCAGATACGCAGTATTTT. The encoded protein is CASSGPSRADTQYF.

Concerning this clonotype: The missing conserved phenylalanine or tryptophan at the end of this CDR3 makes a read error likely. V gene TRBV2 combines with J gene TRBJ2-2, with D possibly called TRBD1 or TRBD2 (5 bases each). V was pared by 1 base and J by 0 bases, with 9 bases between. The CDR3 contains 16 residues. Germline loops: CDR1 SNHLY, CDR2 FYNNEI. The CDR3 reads CASSEGWGTNTGELFS. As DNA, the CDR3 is TGTGCCAGCAGTGAAGGTTGGGGGACGAACACCGGGGAGCTGTTTTCT.

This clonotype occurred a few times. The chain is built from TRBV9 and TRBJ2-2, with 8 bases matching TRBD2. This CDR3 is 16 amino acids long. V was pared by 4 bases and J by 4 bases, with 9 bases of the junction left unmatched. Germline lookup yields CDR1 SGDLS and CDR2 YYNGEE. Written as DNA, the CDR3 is TGTGCCAGCAGCCCAAGGCGGGGGGCCAGCACCGGGGAGCTGTTTTTT. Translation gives CASSPRRGASTGELFF.

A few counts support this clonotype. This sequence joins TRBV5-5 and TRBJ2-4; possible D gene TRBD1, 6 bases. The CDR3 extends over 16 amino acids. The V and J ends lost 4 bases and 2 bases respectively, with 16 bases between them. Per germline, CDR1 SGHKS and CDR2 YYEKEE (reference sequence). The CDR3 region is CASSERTDLTKNIQYF. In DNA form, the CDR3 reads TGTGCCAGCAGCGAACGGACAGATCTAACCAAAAACATTCAGTACTTC.

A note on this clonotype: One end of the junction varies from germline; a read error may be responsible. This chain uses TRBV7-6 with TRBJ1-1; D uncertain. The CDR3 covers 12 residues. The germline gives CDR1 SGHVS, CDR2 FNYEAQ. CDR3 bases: TGTGTCAGCAGCCCCCTGAACACTGAAGCTTTCTTT. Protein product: CVSSPLNTEAFF.

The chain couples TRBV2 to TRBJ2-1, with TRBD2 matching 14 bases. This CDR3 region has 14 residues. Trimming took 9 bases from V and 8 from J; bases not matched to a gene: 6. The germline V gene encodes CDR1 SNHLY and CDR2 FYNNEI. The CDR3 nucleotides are TGTGCCAGTCGACTAGCGGGGGGGTGGGATGAGCAGTTCTTC. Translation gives CASRLAGGWDEQFF.

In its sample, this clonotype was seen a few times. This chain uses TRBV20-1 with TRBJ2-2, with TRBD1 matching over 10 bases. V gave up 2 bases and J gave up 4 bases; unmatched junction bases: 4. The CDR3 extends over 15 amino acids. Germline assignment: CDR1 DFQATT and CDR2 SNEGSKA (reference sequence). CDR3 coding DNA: TGCAGTGCTAGAATGGGACAGGGGACCACCGGGGAGCTGTTTTTT. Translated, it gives CSARMGQGTTGELFF.

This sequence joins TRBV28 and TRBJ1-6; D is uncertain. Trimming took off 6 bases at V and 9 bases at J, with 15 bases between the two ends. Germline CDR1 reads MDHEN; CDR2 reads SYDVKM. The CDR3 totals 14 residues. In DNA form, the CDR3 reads TGTGCCAGCAGCCAACACGGAAGTCGTTCACCCCTCCACTTT. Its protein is CASSQHGSRSPLHF.

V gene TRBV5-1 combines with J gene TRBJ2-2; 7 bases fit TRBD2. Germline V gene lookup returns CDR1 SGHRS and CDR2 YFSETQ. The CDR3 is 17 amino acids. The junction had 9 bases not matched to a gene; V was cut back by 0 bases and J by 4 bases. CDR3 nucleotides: TGCGCCAGCAGCTTGGTGGGTAGCGGGTACCTCACCGGGGAGCTGTTTTTT. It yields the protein CASSLVGSGYLTGELFF.

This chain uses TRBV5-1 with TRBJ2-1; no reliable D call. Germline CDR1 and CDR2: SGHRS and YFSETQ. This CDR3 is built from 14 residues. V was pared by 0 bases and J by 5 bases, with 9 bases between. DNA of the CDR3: TGCGCCAGCAGCTTGGGTCAAGAGCACAATGAGCAGTTCTTC. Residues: CASSLGQEHNEQFF. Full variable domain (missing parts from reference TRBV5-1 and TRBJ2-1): KAGVTQTPRYLIKTRGQQVTLSCSPISGHRSVSWYQQTPGQGLQFLFEYFSETQRNKGNFPGRFSGRQFSNSRSEMNVSTLELGDSALYLCASSLGQEHNEQFFGPGTRLTVL.

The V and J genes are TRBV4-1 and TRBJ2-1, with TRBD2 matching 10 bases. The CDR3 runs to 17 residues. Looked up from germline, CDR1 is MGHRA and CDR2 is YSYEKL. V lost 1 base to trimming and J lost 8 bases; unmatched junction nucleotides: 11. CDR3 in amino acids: CASSQATSGPRMHEQFF. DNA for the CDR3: TGCGCCAGCAGCCAAGCGACTAGCGGGCCCCGTATGCATGAGCAGTTCTTC.

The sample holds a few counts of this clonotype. CDR3 DNA sequence: TGTGCCAGCAGCCTCATACTAGGGGGAAGGACAGATACGCAGTATTTT. The encoded protein is CASSLILGGRTDTQYF. This chain connects TRBV3-1 to TRBJ2-3; tentative D call: TRBD1 (6 bases). The CDR3 is 16 residues long. Trimming stripped 4 bases from V and 3 bases from J, with 17 bases between. Germline CDR1 LGHDT, CDR2 YNNKEL (reference sequence).

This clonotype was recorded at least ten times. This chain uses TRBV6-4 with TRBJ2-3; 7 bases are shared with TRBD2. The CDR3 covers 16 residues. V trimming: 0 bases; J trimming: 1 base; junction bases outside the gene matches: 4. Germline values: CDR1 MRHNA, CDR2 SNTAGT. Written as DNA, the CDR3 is TGTGCCAGCAGTGACTCGACGGGGGGAGGCACAGATACGCAGTATTTT. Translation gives CASSDSTGGGTDTQYF.

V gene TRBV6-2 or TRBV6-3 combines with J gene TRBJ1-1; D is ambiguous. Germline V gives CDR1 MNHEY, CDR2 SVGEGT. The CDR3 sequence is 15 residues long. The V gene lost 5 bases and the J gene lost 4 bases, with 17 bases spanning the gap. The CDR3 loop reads CASSNRPEQTTEAFF. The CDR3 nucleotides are TGTGCCAGCAGTAACCGGCCAGAACAGACCACTGAAGCTTTCTTT.